This T cell receptor beta chain was observed in a study of cytomegalovirus exposure and HLA in healthy donors. This clone was observed a handful of times. The CDR3 has 17 amino acids. From germline, CDR1 is SEHNR and CDR2 FQNEAQ (reference sequence). Trimming took 3 bases from V and 2 from J; bases not matched to a gene: 9. 13 Jbeta primers and 60 Vbeta primers were used for the PCR. Libraries were prepared by immunoSEQ multiplex PCR; TCRdb keeps only in-frame clonotypes and omits some of them. The sample has around 60,000 clones; 75% are singletons. This TCR derives from a woman between 40 and 50 years old in good health and CMV-seropositive. J is TRBJ2-3 and V is TRBV7-9; 9 bases are shared with TRBD1. Sequences were obtained from PBMCs. CDR3 amino acids: CASSFGSGTGYTDTQYF. The CDR3 DNA is TGTGCCAGCAGCTTCGGGAGCGGGACAGGGTACACAGATACGCAGTATTTT.